Listed here are 7 T cell receptor beta chains from one sample, sequenced in a study of T cells in Graves' hyperthyroidism and ophthalmopathy. Authors of the study amplified TCR beta CDR3 regions from RNA transcripts. Researchers ran a first-round RT-PCR on the TCR CDR3 using the HTBI primer set. TCRdb recomputed calls from the multiplex PCR reads with MiXCR, one row per CDR3 protein. The profile covers about 560,000 distinct CDR3 sequences, with approximately 16% appearing a single time and around a sixth taken by the ten largest. Sequences were obtained from blood. The receptors shown here come from a woman between 18 and 30 years old with Graves' hyperthyroidism.

The chain links TRBV29-1 to TRBJ2-6, with D possibly being TRBD2 (5 bases). Trimming removed 6 bases from V and 8 bases from J, with 17 bases in between. The CDR3 consists of 14 residues. Germline V gives CDR1 SQVTM, CDR2 ANQGSEA. For the CDR3, the DNA is TGCAGCGTAGTAAGGGCCGACGGGACCAACGTCCTGACTTTC. Translated: CSVVRADGTNVLTF. Drawing the rest from reference TRBV29-1 and TRBJ2-6, the complete variable domain is SAVISQKPSRDICQRGTSLTIQCQVDSQVTMMFWYRQQPGQSLTLIATANQGSEATYESGFVIDKFPISRPNLTFSTLTVSNMSPEDSSIYLCSVVRADGTNVLTFGAGSRLTVL.

This clonotype came up a few times. V usage is TRBV6-1 and J usage is TRBJ1-6; the D is unclear. The CDR3 is 14 amino acids. Trimming pared 4 bases from V and 10 bases from J, leaving 14 bases between. Germline CDR1 and CDR2: MNHNS and SASEGT. CDR3 loop: CASSVVTLESPLHF. The CDR3 DNA sequence: TGTGCCAGCAGTGTAGTCACCCTGGAGTCACCCCTCCACTTT.

This clonotype has at least ten counts. The CDR3 nucleotides are TGTGCCAGCAGGAATAAAACGGGGGCTGAAGAGACCCAGTACTTC. It is translated as CASRNKTGAEETQYF. The chain carries TRBV7-2 and TRBJ2-5, with D possibly being TRBD1 or TRBD2 (6 bases each). Germline CDR1 SGHTA, CDR2 FQGNSA. The CDR3 sequence is 15 residues long. V lost 6 bases to trimming and J lost 3 bases, with 17 bases between them. The full variable domain, its missing parts supplied by reference TRBV7-2 and TRBJ2-5, is GAGVSQSPSNKVTEKGKDVELRCDPISGHTALYWYRQSLGQGLEFLIYFQGNSAPDKSGLPSDRFSAERTGGSVSTLTIQRTQQEDSAVYLCASRNKTGAEETQYFGPGTRLLVL.

In this sample, this clonotype turned up many times. The V and J genes are TRBV28 and TRBJ1-5; D not resolved. Trimming pared 6 bases from V and 7 bases from J, leaving 13 bases between. The CDR3 loop spans 13 amino acids. In germline, CDR1 is MDHEN, CDR2 SYDVKM. Here the CDR3 DNA reads TGTGCCAGCAGGAGGGAGGGCAGGCAGCCCCAGCATTTT. It is translated as CASRREGRQPQHF.

This chain joins TRBV4-1 and TRBJ1-5, with 9 bases aligning to TRBD1. The CDR3 has 16 amino acids. V trimming: 1 base; J trimming: 6 bases; junction bases outside the gene matches: 7. CDR1 is MGHRA, CDR2 YSYEKL, per germline. CDR3 protein: CASSQAPGQGLQPQHF. CDR3 DNA sequence: TGCGCCAGCAGCCAAGCTCCGGGACAGGGTCTTCAGCCCCAGCATTTT.

In this sample, this clonotype turned up a few times. This chain connects TRBV25-1 to TRBJ2-1; 9 positions agree with TRBD2. V was pared by 4 bases and J by 7 bases, with 2 bases of the junction left unmatched. CDR3 length equals 13 residues. CDR1 MGHDK and CDR2 SYGVNS come from the germline V gene. As DNA, the CDR3 is TGTGCCAGCAGTGCACTAGCGGGTAATGAGCAGTTCTTC. Protein sequence: CASSALAGNEQFF.

This clonotype turned up a few times. J is TRBJ1-3 and V is TRBV3-1; D is ambiguous. The CDR3 length is 13 residues. V gave up 2 bases and J gave up 0 bases, with 2 bases separating them. The germline V gene has CDR1 LGHDT and CDR2 YNNKEL (reference sequence). The CDR3 loop reads CASSQPSGNTIYF. CDR3 bases: TGTGCCAGCAGCCAACCCTCTGGAAACACCATATATTTT.